This T cell receptor beta chain was retrieved from a study of post-analysis software for immune sequencing data. Study-level background: Relapsing-remitting, secondary progressive and progressive-relapsing courses of multiple sclerosis were included. Study-wide results and limits: The F measure placed samples prepared in the same batch into strongly shared clusters. Compared against controls, patients with multiple sclerosis displayed significantly lower normalized Chao1 diversity. Patients had higher frequencies than controls of a handful of TRBV segments, including TRBV5-6, TRBV5-1 and TRBV20-1.

With respect to this clonotype: Its antigen is unknown.

Researchers reported that TCR beta cDNA libraries carried unique molecular identifiers. When roughly 0.85 to 11 million T cells were used, they gave approximately 530,000 cDNA molecules. MiXCR was run by TCRdb on the PCR reads, yielding one entry per CDR3 protein. The sample has more than 450,000 distinct CDR3 sequences, approximately 34% seen once. This CDR3 is built from 15 residues. Trimming left V 3 bases short and J 3 bases short, with 13 bases between. Germline V gives CDR1 MNHEY, CDR2 SVGAGI. This rearrangement joins TRBV6-5 to TRBJ2-3; D is unclear. The material sequenced was blood. This clonotype originated in a girl aged 2-17 years with multiple sclerosis. CDR3 sequence (DNA): TGTGCCAGCAGTTATGGCGGACGAGTTACAGATACGCAGTATTTT. Protein sequence: CASSYGGRVTDTQYF.